This T cell receptor (beta chain) was profiled in a study of blood T cell repertoires in COVID-19 (dated by TCRdb to the early 2020s). Regarding the study in general: The collaborator samples originated in the United States, Italy and Spain and spanned the acute and convalescent phases of COVID-19. The prospective study material was composed of cDNA or gDNA derived from T cells, B-cell-depleted T cells, or PBMCs. Subjects who had been exposed to COVID-19, were actively infected with it, or had recovered from it provided the deeply sampled blood TCRbeta repertoires that made up the dataset. The repertoires were made available in a free public database intended to serve as a resource for research on the immune response to SARS-CoV-2. The samples were drawn from two sources: the first 160 participants of the ongoing ImmuneRACE study, and approximately 1,300 subjects contributed by 6 global collaborators. Sample metadata almost always included a de-identified subject ID, COVID-19 status, age in years and sex. Where available, HLA class I and class II types were obtained from metadata supplied by the sample provider rather than from assay-based typing.

This clone turned up a few times. This receptor's antigen is unknown. No clone much larger than this one lies a single base away; base qualities are absent. The CDR3 runs 14 residues from the cysteine to the phenylalanine. Here the CDR3 DNA is all that survives: 42 bases in frame from base 1. The germline V gene (reference sequence) gives CDR1 as LGHDT and CDR2 as YNNKEL. Trimmed from V: 6 bases; trimmed from J: 4 bases; junction bases lacking a gene match: 6. The immunoSEQ Assay, a bias-controlled multiplex PCR, was used to amplify TCRbeta CDR3 regions from genomic DNA. For the original study's pipeline: The number of nucleated cells in each sample was estimated from the amplification of reference gene primers within the assay. To quantify the absolute abundance of each unique TCRbeta CDR3 rearrangement, sequence reads were collapsed and filtered. For each sample, productive Simpson clonality was calculated by taking the square root of Simpson's diversity index across productive rearrangements. TCRdb's version of the immuneACCESS table is confined to in-frame rearrangements and falls short of the full clone set. An unresolved V gene accounts for under half of the shortfall where checked; the remainder is of unknown origin. The V and J calls and clone size come from that table; D and trimming were worked out from the DNA. The sample table contains 200,000 to 300,000 clones; only one count was recorded for over 80% of them. Approximately 3.4% of the sample is taken by the ten largest.

Participants in the prospective study were enrolled through a virtual design, were aged about 18 to 89 years, and lived in 24 United States geographic areas. In the prospective study, cohorts were assigned on the basis of participant-reported clinical history obtained from a screening survey and a study questionnaire. Exposed participants had been in contact with someone with a PCR-confirmed or clinician-diagnosed COVID-19 case within 2 weeks of study entry. Each participant in the prospective study had whole blood, serum and a nasopharyngeal or oropharyngeal swab collected by mobile phlebotomists. Additional blood draws and questionnaires over an approximately two-month period could optionally be provided by prospective study participants. Before DNA extraction, prospective study blood samples were shipped either frozen or at room temperature. The investigation overall reported the following: How much clinical and demographic metadata was included differed by source and by participant, and the metadata was provided uncurated.

The origin of this receptor is a woman between 40 and 55 years old who had been exposed to COVID-19. Sequenced sample: PBMCs or T cells enriched from blood (not recorded which). The sequence links TRBV3-1 (or the pseudogene TRBV3-2) to TRBJ2-7; 10 bases in the middle match TRBD1. The nucleotide sequence reads TGTGCCAGCAGTCCCGGGACAGGGGCATACGAGCAGTACTTC. This codes for CASSPGTGAYEQYF.